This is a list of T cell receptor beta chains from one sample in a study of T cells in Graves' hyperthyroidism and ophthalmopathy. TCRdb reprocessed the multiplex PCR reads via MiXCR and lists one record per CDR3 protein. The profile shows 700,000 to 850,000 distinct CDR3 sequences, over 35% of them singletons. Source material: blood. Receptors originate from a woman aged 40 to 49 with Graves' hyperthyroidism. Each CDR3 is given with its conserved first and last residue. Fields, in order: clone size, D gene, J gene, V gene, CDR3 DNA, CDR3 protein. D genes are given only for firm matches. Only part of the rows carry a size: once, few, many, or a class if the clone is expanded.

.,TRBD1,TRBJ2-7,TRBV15,TGTGCCACCAGCAGAGAAGGGACAGGGGAGCGGTACGAGCAGTACTTC,CATSREGTGERYEQYF
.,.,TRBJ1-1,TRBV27,TGTGCCAGCAGTTTGTCGGGGCAGGGACTTAACACTGAAGCTTTCTTT,CASSLSGQGLNTEAFF
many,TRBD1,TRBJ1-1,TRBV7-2,TGTGCCAGCAGCTTAAATACAGGGGTAACTGAAGCTTTCTTT,CASSLNTGVTEAFF
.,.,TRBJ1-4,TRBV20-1,TGCAGTGCTAGGAGGGGAGGACCTAATGAAAAACTGTTTTTT,CSARRGGPNEKLFF
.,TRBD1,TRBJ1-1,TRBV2,TGTGCCAGCAGTCTACCACCGACAGGGCTGACTGAAGCTTTCTTT,CASSLPPTGLTEAFF
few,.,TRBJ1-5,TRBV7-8,TGTGCCAGCAGTTTACCGGTTACGAGTAGCAATCAGCCCCAGCATTTT,CASSLPVTSSNQPQHF
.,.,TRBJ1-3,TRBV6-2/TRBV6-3,TGTGCCAGCAGTTACGGGCTCTGGTCTGGAAACACCATATATTTT,CASSYGLWSGNTIYF
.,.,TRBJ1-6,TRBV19,TGTGCCAGTAGTATAGGCGCCCGTGGGCTTACCAATTCACCCCTCCACTTT,CASSIGARGLTNSPLHF
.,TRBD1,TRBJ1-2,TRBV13,TGTGCCAGCAGCGGAAACAGGGGGCGCAACTATGGCTACACCTTC,CASSGNRGRNYGYTF
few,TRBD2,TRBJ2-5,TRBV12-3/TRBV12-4,TGTGCCAGCAGTTTACTACCGACTAGCGGTCAAGAGACCCAGTACTTC,CASSLLPTSGQETQYF
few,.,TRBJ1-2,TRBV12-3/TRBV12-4,TGTGCCAGCTCACCGGGCAGGACTGAGGGTGGCTACACCTTC,CASSPGRTEGGYTF
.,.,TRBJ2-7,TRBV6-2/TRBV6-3,TGTGCCAGCAGTTACGCGGGATACGAGCAGTACTTC,CASSYAGYEQYF
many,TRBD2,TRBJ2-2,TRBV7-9,TGTGCCAGCACCCATCCCAGCGGGGTCACCGGGGAGCTGTTTTTT,CASTHPSGVTGELFF
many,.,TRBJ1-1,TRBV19,TGTGCCAGTAGTATCTCCAGGGGCTCTGAAGCTTTCTTT,CASSISRGSEAFF
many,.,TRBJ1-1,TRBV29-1,TGCAGCGTTCGCACGGGGCACGGAGCTTTCTTT,CSVRTGHGAFF
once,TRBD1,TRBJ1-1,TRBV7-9,TGTGCCAGCAGCTTGGGGAACAGGGGAGCTTTCTTT,CASSLGNRGAFF
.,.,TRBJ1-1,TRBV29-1,TGCAGGGAGGACAGGAACACTGAAGCTTTCTTT,CREDRNTEAFF
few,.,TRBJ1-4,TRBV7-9,TGTGCCAGCAGCCCAACGGGTTATGTAGCAACTAATGAAAAACTGTTTTTT,CASSPTGYVATNEKLFF
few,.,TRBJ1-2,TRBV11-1,TGTGCCAGCAGCTTATCTTCACAGGGATGGGGGTATGGCTACACCTTC,CASSLSSQGWGYGYTF
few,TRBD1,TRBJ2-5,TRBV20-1,TGCAGTTTCCTACAGGGGTCCCGAGAGACCCAGTACTTC,CSFLQGSRETQYF
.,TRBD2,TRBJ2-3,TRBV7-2,TGTGCCAGCAGCTCTAGCGGGGGGGTCACAGATACGCAGTATTTT,CASSSSGGVTDTQYF
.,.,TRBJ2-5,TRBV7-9,TGTGCCAGCAGCTTTGGGCATGTGGAGACCCAGTACTTC,CASSFGHVETQYF
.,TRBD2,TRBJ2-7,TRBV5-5,TGTGCCAGCAGCGCGACAGGGACTAGCAACGAGCAGTACTTC,CASSATGTSNEQYF
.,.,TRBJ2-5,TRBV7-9,TGTGCCAGCAGAAATAGGTCAGGTTACCAAGAGACCCAGTACTTC,CASRNRSGYQETQYF
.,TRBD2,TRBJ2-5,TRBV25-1,TGTGCCAGCCTGTCTCCTAGCGGGATAGAGACCCAGTACTTC,CASLSPSGIETQYF
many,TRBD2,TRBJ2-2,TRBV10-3,TGTGCCATCAAGTTCGGCCTAGCGGGCAACACCGGGGAGCTGTTTTTT,CAIKFGLAGNTGELFF
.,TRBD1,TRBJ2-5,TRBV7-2,TGTGCCAGCAGCTTAGTCTATTACAGGGGGCCACACAGTTCCTACCAAGAGACCCAGTACTTC,CASSLVYYRGPHSSYQETQYF
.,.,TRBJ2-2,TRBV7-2,TGTGCCAGCAGCTTAGGGGTGGTGGAGACCGGGGAGCTGTTTTTT,CASSLGVVETGELFF
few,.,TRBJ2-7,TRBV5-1,TGCGCCAGCAGACCCGACTCTGACTCCTACGAGCAGTACTTC,CASRPDSDSYEQYF
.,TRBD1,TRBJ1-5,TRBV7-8,TGTGCCAGCAGCCAGGACTGGACAGGGGTCCTCCAGCCCCAGCATTTT,CASSQDWTGVLQPQHF
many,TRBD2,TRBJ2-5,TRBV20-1,TGCAGTGACCTAGCGGGAATCCAAGAGACCCAGTACTTC,CSDLAGIQETQYF
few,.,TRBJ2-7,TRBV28,TGTGCCAGCGGGCGGGCCTACGAGCAGTACTTC,CASGRAYEQYF
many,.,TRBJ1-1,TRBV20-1,TGCAGTGCTAGAGATAGTCAGGGGAACACTGAAGCTTTCTTT,CSARDSQGNTEAFF
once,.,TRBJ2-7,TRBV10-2,TGCGCCAGCAGTGAGTCGGGACCAACCTACGAGCAGTACTTC,CASSESGPTYEQYF
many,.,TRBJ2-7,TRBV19,TGTGCCAGTAGTCAAAGGACGGACGAGCAGTACTTC,CASSQRTDEQYF
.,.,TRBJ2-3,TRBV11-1,TGTGCCAGCAGCTTAGACGGGGCCGCCGATACGCAGTATTTT,CASSLDGAADTQYF
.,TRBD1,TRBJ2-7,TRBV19,TGTGCCAGTACTCCCGGGACAGGGTCTACCTACGAGCAGTACTTC,CASTPGTGSTYEQYF
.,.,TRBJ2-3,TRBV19,TGTGCCAGTAGTACGCCACCCGCAGATACGCAGTATTTT,CASSTPPADTQYF
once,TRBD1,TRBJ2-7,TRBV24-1,TGTGCCACCAGTGATACCGGGACAGGGTGGTACGAGCAGTACTTC,CATSDTGTGWYEQYF
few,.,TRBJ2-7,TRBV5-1,TGCGCCAGCAGCCCGTCACAGGGCGCCTACGAGCAGTACTTC,CASSPSQGAYEQYF
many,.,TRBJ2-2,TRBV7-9,TGTGCCAGCAGCTTATCGGGGATAGCAGGGGAGCTGTTTTTT,CASSLSGIAGELFF
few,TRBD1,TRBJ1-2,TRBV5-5,TGTGCCAGCAGCGACCTCGAGACAGGGACCTATGGCTACACCTTC,CASSDLETGTYGYTF
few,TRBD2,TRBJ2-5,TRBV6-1,TGTGCCAGCAGTTATTGGCGGGGGTACCAAGAGACCCAGTACTTC,CASSYWRGYQETQYF
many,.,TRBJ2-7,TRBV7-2,TGTGCCAGCAGCTTAGGGACAGATTCCTACGAGCAGTACTTC,CASSLGTDSYEQYF
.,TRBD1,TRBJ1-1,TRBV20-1,TGCAGTGCTAGGGACAGGACAGGAATGAACACTGAAGCTTTCTTT,CSARDRTGMNTEAFF
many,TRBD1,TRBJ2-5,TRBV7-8,TGTGCCAGCAGCTCCCCGACAGGGCGACAGACCCAGTACTTC,CASSSPTGRQTQYF
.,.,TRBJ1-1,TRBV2,TGCGCCAGCAGTACTCCAGGGGAGACTGAAGCTTTCTTT,CASSTPGETEAFF
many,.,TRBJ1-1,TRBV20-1,TGCAGCCTCCTCCTCTCTCAGGCTTTCTTT,CSLLLSQAFF
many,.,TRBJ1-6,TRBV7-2,TGTGCCAGCACCTTATTTTGGGACTCACCCCTCCACTTT,CASTLFWDSPLHF
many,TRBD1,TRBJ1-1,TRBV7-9,TGTGCCAGCAGCTTCGGACAGGGTAGGGACACTGAAGCTTTCTTT,CASSFGQGRDTEAFF
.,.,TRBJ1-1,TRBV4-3,TGCGCCAGCAGCCACATACAACCGGCCCCAACCACTGAAGGTTTCTTT,CASSHIQPAPTTEGFF
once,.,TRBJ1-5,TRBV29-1,TGCAGCGTTGAAGGCGGGGGTTATCAGCCCCAGCATTTT,CSVEGGGYQPQHF
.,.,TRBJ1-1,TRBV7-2,TGTGCCAGCAGCTCTCCGGGGGTGAGCGCTGAAGCTTTCTTT,CASSSPGVSAEAFF
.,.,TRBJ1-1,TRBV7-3,TGTGCCAGCAGCCCCCGGGACCGATACACTGAAGCTTTCTTT,CASSPRDRYTEAFF
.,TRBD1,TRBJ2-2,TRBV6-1,TGTGCCAGCAGTCTCGGACAGGGGGCCGGGGAGCTGTTTTTT,CASSLGQGAGELFF
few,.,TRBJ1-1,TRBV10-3,TGTGCCAGCAGTGAAGACCTGCTGAGGGAAGCTTTCTTT,CASSEDLLREAFF
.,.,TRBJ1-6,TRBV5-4,TGTACCAGCAGCTTTTGGGGGGGTCCTGGTTCACCCCTCCACTTT,CTSSFWGGPGSPLHF
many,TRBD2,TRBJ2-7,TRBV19,TGTGCCAGTAGCCCTCGGACTAGCGGGACCTTCGAGCAGTACTTC,CASSPRTSGTFEQYF
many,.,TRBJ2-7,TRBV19,TGTGCCAGTAGTATCAACAGGGCCTACGAGCAGTACTTC,CASSINRAYEQYF
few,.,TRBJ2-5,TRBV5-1,TGCGCCAGCAGCTTTGACAGGGAGGGAGCGACCCAGTACTTC,CASSFDREGATQYF